A single sample gave rise to the 27 T cell receptor beta chains below, sequenced in a study of identical twins (dated by TCRdb to 2016 to 2017). Receptor amplification or capture employed 5' RACE. The listed sequencing device is Illumina HiSeq 2000. Through fastp at Q25 and MiXCR, TCRdb rebuilt clones from the public reads, retaining in-frame beta chains. Each CDR3 protein appears once, grouped with its most common genes and DNA. The sample table records approximately 550,000 distinct CDR3 sequences; about a fifth of these occur just once. About 0.5% of the sample is in the top ten clones. The same data also went into a second study, on yellow fever vaccine responses in identical twins.

Sequencing input: CD4+ T cells sorted from blood. The receptors originated from a woman aged 18-30 years in good health.

This clonotype was observed many times. The chain joins TRBV20-1 to TRBJ2-5; 12 positions match TRBD2. After removal of 4 bases from V and 4 bases from J, the junction contained 4 bases not matched to a gene. The CDR3 is made up of 14 amino acids. Per the germline V gene, CDR1 is DFQATT and CDR2 is SNEGSKA (reference sequence). CDR3 amino acids: CSATPGLAGETQYF. The CDR3 DNA follows: TGCAGTGCTACGCCGGGACTAGCGGGAGAGACCCAGTACTTC.

This clonotype has just a few counts. The rearrangement uses TRBV25-1 and TRBJ2-2; 7 bases agree with TRBD1. The germline V gene encodes CDR1 MGHDK and CDR2 SYGVNS. With 3 bases clipped from V and 0 bases from J, the junction kept 4 bases outside the gene matches. The CDR3 length is 16 residues. DNA of the CDR3: TGTGCCAGCAGTGAGACAGGGATTGCGAACACCGGGGAGCTGTTTTTT. It codes for CASSETGIANTGELFF. Full variable domain (rest looked up from reference TRBV25-1 and TRBJ2-2): EADIYQTPRYLVIGTGKKITLECSQTMGHDKMYWYQQDPGMELHLIHYSYGVNSTEKGDLSSESTVSRIRTEHFPLTLESARPSHTSQYLCASSETGIANTGELFFGEGSRLTVL.

The chain carries TRBV10-3 and TRBJ2-7; tentative D call: TRBD2 (5 bases). Germline lookup yields CDR1 ENHRY and CDR2 SYGVKD. Trimming pared 0 bases from V and 3 bases from J, leaving 9 bases between. The CDR3 runs to 14 residues. Here the CDR3 DNA reads TGTGCCATCAGTGAGTCTACTAGAGACTACGAGCAGTACTTC. As protein: CAISESTRDYEQYF.

This chain joins TRBV4-1 and TRBJ1-4, with 7 bases aligning to TRBD1. CDR1 is MGHRA, CDR2 YSYEKL, per germline. The CDR3 is made up of 15 amino acids. J lost 6 bases, V lost 4 bases, and 8 bases had no gene match. The CDR3 loop is CASSRVQGRDEKLFF. The CDR3 DNA sequence: TGCGCCAGCAGCCGAGTACAGGGGAGGGATGAAAAACTGTTTTTT.

This clonotype was seen a single time. The chain has TRBV3-1 and TRBJ2-2; no clear D. Germline CDR1 LGHDT, CDR2 YNNKEL (reference sequence). V lost 4 bases and J 7 bases, leaving 7 bases between the germline ends. The CDR3 spans 12 residues. The CDR3: CASSREVGELFF. CDR3 coding DNA: TGTGCCAGCAGCCGAGAAGTCGGGGAGCTGTTTTTT.

This clonotype occurred a few times. J is TRBJ2-1 and V is TRBV14; 8 bases fit TRBD2. Germline values: CDR1 SGHDN, CDR2 FVKESK. Trimming at V came to 5 bases and at J to 14 bases, leaving 5 bases not matched to a gene. The CDR3 contains 11 residues. The CDR3 DNA follows: TGTGCCAGCAGCTTAGCGGGGATCAAGTTCTTC. This translates into CASSLAGIKFF.

CDR3 nucleotide sequence: TGTGCCATCAGCTCAGGACAGGGGATGAGGAATGAGCAGTTCTTC. This sequence encodes CAISSGQGMRNEQFF. The chain couples TRBV10-3 to TRBJ2-1; TRBD1 aligns across 9 bases. V was clipped by 6 bases and J by 7 bases; unmatched bases: 10. Germline V gives CDR1 ENHRY, CDR2 SYGVKD. The CDR3 spans 15 residues.

This chain connects TRBV20-1 to TRBJ2-2; the D gene could be TRBD1 or TRBD2 (5 bases each). The CDR3 has 13 residues. V lost 2 bases and J 7 bases, leaving 11 bases between the germline ends. The germline V gene encodes CDR1 DFQATT and CDR2 SNEGSKA (reference sequence). The CDR3 reads CSARLPGHGELFF. In DNA, the CDR3 is TGCAGTGCTAGATTACCGGGGCACGGGGAGCTGTTTTTT.

The V gene is TRBV5-1, the J gene TRBJ2-1, with TRBD2 matching 11 bases. This CDR3 is 18 amino acids long. Losses at the gene ends were 0 bases for V and 7 bases for J; bases not matched to a gene: 12. Germline CDR1 reads SGHRS; CDR2 reads YFSETQ. The CDR3 spells CASSLVLAGGLSRNEQFF. The CDR3, as DNA: TGCGCCAGCAGCTTGGTGCTAGCGGGGGGACTATCTAGGAATGAGCAGTTCTTC.

This clonotype was recorded a few times. The chain is built from TRBV7-2 and TRBJ2-1; weak D call: TRBD2 (6 bases). V shed 1 base and J shed 13 bases, with 11 bases lying between them. This CDR3 is 12 amino acids long. CDR1 is SGHTA, CDR2 FQGNSA, per germline. CDR3 region: CASSLDLASQFF. CDR3 bases: TGTGCCAGCAGCTTAGATCTAGCGTCTCAGTTCTTC.

This clonotype was seen a handful of times. This chain joins TRBV11-2 and TRBJ2-7; D uncertain. This CDR3 is 13 amino acids long. Germline V CDR1 and CDR2: SGHAT, FQNNGV. V lost 3 bases, J lost 0 bases, and 6 bases lay in between. The CDR3 here is CASSLAASYEQYV. The CDR3 DNA reads TGTGCCAGCAGCTTGGCAGCCTCCTACGAGCAGTACGTC.

The chain employs TRBV28 and TRBJ2-2; D is undetermined. The germline V and J ends were trimmed by 3 bases and 0 bases, with 11 bases remaining between them. Germline CDR1 MDHEN, CDR2 SYDVKM. CDR3 length equals 16 residues. CDR3 protein: CASSLSYSTNTGELFF. The CDR3 DNA reads TGTGCCAGCAGTTTGTCGTACAGTACGAACACCGGGGAGCTGTTTTTT.

The rearrangement joins TRBV20-1 to TRBJ2-1; TRBD2 aligns across 11 bases. This CDR3 contains 14 residues. V trimming: 2 bases; J trimming: 8 bases; junction bases outside the gene matches: 5. The germline V gene encodes CDR1 DFQATT and CDR2 SNEGSKA (reference sequence). DNA of the CDR3: TGCAGTGCTAGATCTAGCGGGAGGATCGATGAGCAGTTCTTC. Translated: CSARSSGRIDEQFF.

The genes are TRBV11-2 and TRBJ2-7; 8 nucleotides align to TRBD2. This CDR3 is 18 amino acids long. Germline loops: CDR1 SGHAT, CDR2 FQNNGV. With 5 bases clipped from V and 6 bases from J, the junction kept 21 bases outside the gene matches. For the CDR3, the DNA is TGTGCCAGCAGCCCCGGGACTAGGTTGATCATTACCCCCGCCGAGCAGTACTTC. Protein: CASSPGTRLIITPAEQYF.

The rearrangement links TRBV24-1 to TRBJ2-1; TRBD2 agrees at 8 bases. Trimming at V came to 9 bases and at J to 4 bases, leaving 7 bases not matched to a gene. CDR3 length: 14 amino acids. Germline loops: CDR1 KGHDR, CDR2 SFDVKD. The CDR3 DNA follows: TGTGCCACCTATACCCGGGGGGGTTACAATGAGCAGTTCTTC. Translation: CATYTRGGYNEQFF.

This clonotype was found a few times. The V gene is TRBV7-8, the J gene TRBJ2-7, with TRBD2 matching 12 bases. Germline values: CDR1 SGHVS, CDR2 FQNEAQ. This CDR3 spans 16 amino acids. J gave up 5 bases and V 5 bases, and 10 bases lay outside the gene matches. CDR3 DNA sequence: TGTGCCAGCAGCCTAAGGCTGACTAGCGGGAGAAACGAGCAGTACTTC. It codes for CASSLRLTSGRNEQYF.

This clonotype came up a few times. The chain joins TRBV29-1 to TRBJ1-1; D gene unclear. V was clipped by 4 bases and J by 4 bases, with 10 bases between them. The CDR3 sequence is 12 residues long. The germline V gene has CDR1 SQVTM and CDR2 ANQGSEA. The CDR3 sequence: CSVGSGITEAFF. CDR3 DNA sequence: TGCAGCGTTGGGAGCGGGATCACTGAAGCTTTCTTT. Filled out from reference TRBV29-1 and TRBJ1-1, the complete variable domain reads SAVISQKPSRDICQRGTSLTIQCQVDSQVTMMFWYRQQPGQSLTLIATANQGSEATYESGFVIDKFPISRPNLTFSTLTVSNMSPEDSSIYLCSVGSGITEAFFGQGTRLTVV.

This clonotype was recorded a few times. This chain links TRBV20-1 with TRBJ2-1; 9 bases are shared with TRBD2. The CDR3 runs 17 residues. Germline lookup yields CDR1 DFQATT and CDR2 SNEGSKA (reference sequence). V shed 5 bases and J 5 bases; nucleotides not matched to a gene: 16. The CDR3 region is CSAYSPLGSGGNNEQFF. DNA for the CDR3: TGCAGTGCTTATTCTCCCCTAGGGAGCGGGGGGAACAATGAGCAGTTCTTC.

V and J are TRBV28 and TRBJ2-7; 10 nucleotides align to TRBD2. The CDR3 covers 14 residues. V lost 6 bases, J lost 2 bases, and 4 bases stayed unmatched. Germline values: CDR1 MDHEN, CDR2 SYDVKM. The chain's CDR3 is CASRLAGGTYEQYV. The CDR3 nucleotides read TGTGCCAGCAGGTTAGCGGGGGGAACCTACGAGCAGTACGTC.

This chain links TRBV10-3 with TRBJ1-6; D is unclear. In germline, CDR1 is ENHRY, CDR2 SYGVKD. V dropped 7 bases and J dropped 9 bases, with 13 bases sitting between them. This CDR3 contains 13 residues. In DNA form, the CDR3 reads TGTGCCATCAATCCGGACCGATCTTCACCCCTCCACTTT. Translating it yields CAINPDRSSPLHF.

This clonotype occurred many times. The chain couples TRBV7-9 to TRBJ1-1, with D perhaps matching TRBD1 (5 bases). Trimming pared 4 bases from V and 8 bases from J, leaving 11 bases between. Germline loops: CDR1 SEHNR, CDR2 FQNEAQ (reference sequence). The CDR3 totals 12 residues. The CDR3 DNA reads TGTGCCAGCAGCTACGAGACAGACGAAGCTTTCTTT. It yields the protein CASSYETDEAFF. Complete variable domain (other parts from reference TRBV7-9 and TRBJ1-1): DTGVSQNPRHKITKRGQNVTFRCDPISEHNRLYWYRQTLGQGPEFLTYFQNEAQLEKSRLLSDRFSAERPKGSFSTLEIQRTEQGDSAMYLCASSYETDEAFFGQGTRLTVV.

This clonotype came up a few times. The V call is TRBV27, the J call TRBJ2-7; maybe TRBD2 (6 bases). The CDR3 totals 15 residues. Germline values: CDR1 MNHEY, CDR2 SMNVEV (reference sequence). Trimming removed 7 bases at V and 6 bases at J, with 22 bases between. In DNA, the CDR3 is TGTGCCAGCACCCCCCTGGGTAGCGGCGGGCTCGAGCAGTACTTC. As protein: CASTPLGSGGLEQYF.

The sample holds many counts of this clonotype. The chain recombines TRBV5-1 with TRBJ1-1; tentative D call: TRBD1 (6 bases). The CDR3 length is 16 residues. The V gene lost 0 bases and the J gene lost 0 bases, with 12 bases spanning the gap. In germline, CDR1 is SGHRS, CDR2 YFSETQ. The chain's CDR3 is CASSLDGRGMNTEAFF. The CDR3 nucleotides are TGCGCCAGCAGCTTGGATGGCAGGGGCATGAACACTGAAGCTTTCTTT.

This clonotype was counted between two and nine times. CDR3 in amino acids: CASSPSSGVAEAFF. CDR3 coding DNA: TGTGCCAGCAGCCCTAGTTCGGGGGTAGCTGAAGCTTTCTTT. The chain employs TRBV3-1 and TRBJ1-1, with D perhaps TRBD1 (5 bases). Looked up from germline, CDR1 is LGHDT and CDR2 is YNNKEL (reference sequence). Between the trimmed V and J ends, which lost 4 bases and 6 bases, there was a span of 15 bases. CDR3 size: 14 residues.

This clonotype was recorded a few times. V gene TRBV20-1 combines with J gene TRBJ2-7; 7 bases line up with TRBD1. The CDR3 runs to 17 residues. Germline assignment: CDR1 DFQATT and CDR2 SNEGSKA (reference sequence). After removal of 8 bases from V and 1 base from J, the junction contained 20 bases not matched to a gene. The CDR3 coding sequence is TGCAGTACCTACCCTTTAGGAACAGGGGAAAATTCCTACGAGCAGTACTTC. This sequence encodes CSTYPLGTGENSYEQYF.

This clonotype came up a few times. V usage is TRBV12-3 or TRBV12-4 and J usage is TRBJ1-4, with 9 bases identical to TRBD1. The length of the CDR3 is 16 residues. J gave up 3 bases and V 6 bases, and 8 bases lay outside the gene matches. The CDR3 sequence: CASRLGQGPANEKLFF. CDR3 nucleotide sequence: TGTGCCAGCAGACTAGGACAGGGGCCAGCTAATGAAAAACTGTTTTTT.

The chain joins TRBV24-1 to TRBJ2-2; maybe TRBD2 (5 bases). V dropped 10 bases and J dropped 0 bases, with 20 bases sitting between them. Germline loops: CDR1 KGHDR, CDR2 SFDVKD. The CDR3 loop spans 17 amino acids. The CDR3 is CATGSTTNPSNTGELFF. The CDR3 DNA reads TGTGCCACGGGGAGTACCACCAACCCCTCGAACACCGGGGAGCTGTTTTTT.